This T cell receptor beta chain was captured in a study of Graves' ophthalmopathy and Graves' hyperthyroidism. Having ophthalmopathy, the donors showed moderate-to-severe activity, CAS ≥3 and NOSPECS ≥4, with disease lasting under 3 months. Clinical symptoms, serum thyroxine, TRAb, thyroid ultrasound and orbital computed tomography determined diagnosis. This clonotype came up many times. Beta-chain TCR CDR3 regions were amplified from RNA transcripts. After a first-round RT-PCR with HTBI primers, a second-round multiplex PCR was run. TCRdb analysed the multiplex PCR reads with MiXCR anew, one entry per CDR3 protein. The sample includes hundreds of thousands of distinct CDR3 sequences, under 50% of them seen just once. The clonotype originates from an adult man with Graves' ophthalmopathy. The sample was peripheral blood.

CDR3 residues: CASSLEQNNQPQHF. The CDR3 bases are TGTGCCAGCAGCTTAGAACAGAACAATCAGCCCCAGCATTTT. The rearrangement uses TRBV7-9 and TRBJ1-5, with D uncertain. V was trimmed by 1 base and J by 3 bases, leaving 7 bases between them. CDR3 length: 14 residues. CDR1 SEHNR and CDR2 FQNEAQ come from the germline V gene (reference sequence).